Listed here are 4 T cell receptor beta chains from one sample, sequenced in a study of blood T cell repertoires in COVID-19. The data were produced by immunoSEQ multiplex PCR, yet TCRdb's version contains in-frame clones alone and is incomplete. The data contain 85,000 to 95,000 clones, around 90% of them singletons. The sample consisted of peripheral blood. Source of these receptors: a woman of 80 years or more with acute or convalescent COVID-19.

This sequence joins TRBV19 and TRBJ1-3; D possibly corresponds to TRBD1 (6 bases). V was trimmed by 5 bases and J by 4 bases, leaving 15 bases between them. CDR1 is LNHDA and CDR2 is SQIVND in the germline V gene (reference sequence). The CDR3 totals 15 residues. CDR3 sequence: CASSLQGPRGNTIYF. The CDR3 DNA reads as TGTGCCAGTAGTCTACAGGGACCTAGGGGAAACACCATATATTTT.

The rearrangement joins TRBV6-6 to TRBJ2-2; 11 positions agree with TRBD1. The CDR3 totals 14 residues. Germline CDR1 is MNHNY and CDR2 is SVGAGI (reference sequence). V lost 2 bases to trimming and J lost 8 bases; unmatched junction nucleotides: 1. For the CDR3, the DNA is TGTGCCAGCAGTTACGGACAGGGGGCGGGGGAGCTGTTTTTT. Its translation: CASSYGQGAGELFF.

The chain links TRBV7-8 to TRBJ2-3, with TRBD2 as a possible D gene (5 bases). Trimming pared 3 bases from V and 0 bases from J, leaving 7 bases between. Germline V lookup: CDR1 SGHVS, CDR2 FQNEAQ. The CDR3 has 14 amino acids. The CDR3, as DNA: TGTGCCAGCAGCTTTAGCGCTAGCACAGATACGCAGTATTTT. It codes for CASSFSASTDTQYF. Full variable domain (rest looked up from reference TRBV7-8 and TRBJ2-3): GAGVSQSPRYKVAKRGQDVALRCDPISGHVSLFWYQQALGQGPEFLTYFQNEAQLDKSGLPSDRFFAERPEGSVSTLKIQRTQQEDSAVYLCASSFSASTDTQYFGPGTRLTVL.

The rearrangement uses TRBV23-1 and TRBJ2-3; TRBD1 might be the D (5 bases). TRBV23-1 is assigned to the ORF class and has an uncertain function. CDR3 length: 14 residues. V lost 5 bases, J lost 4 bases, and 13 bases lay in between. This chain's CDR3 is CASSGSDRPDTQYF. CDR3 DNA sequence: TGCGCCAGCAGTGGCTCTGACAGACCAGATACGCAGTATTTT.